This T cell receptor beta chain was identified during a study of graft-versus-host responses after intestinal transplantation. Study-level background: After anti-thymocyte globulin induction, recipients took tacrolimus and steroids for about 3 years.

General study results and limits: GvH clonotypes were identified within recipient marrow, with a subset emerging first in ileum or blood.

Generated by immunoSEQ multiplex PCR, the TCRdb table keeps only in-frame clones and is missing some. Among tens of thousands of clones, about 90% were seen once, and the ten largest hold around 2.6%. Germline loops: CDR1 SGDLS, CDR2 YYNGEE. There are 15 residues in the CDR3. J gave up 4 bases and V 3 bases, and 2 bases lay outside the gene matches. A word on this clone: Its antigen is unidentified.

The specimen comprised unstimulated CD8+ T cells sorted from spleen or lymph node cells, sampled before intestinal transplant. The source is a human donor who received an intestinal transplant. This chain joins TRBV9 and TRBJ2-2, with 11 bases that match TRBD2. The CDR3 region is CASSGLAGTTGELFF. In DNA form, the CDR3 reads TGTGCCAGCAGCGGACTAGCGGGAACCACCGGGGAGCTGTTTTTT.